The source of this T cell receptor beta chain is a study of blood T cell repertoires in COVID-19. About the study: Material from acute and convalescent COVID-19 was sourced from the United States, Italy and Spain.

Generated by immunoSEQ multiplex PCR, the TCRdb table keeps only in-frame clones and is missing some. The profile covers 95,000 to 150,000 clones, with approximately 90% appearing a single time and 3.5% to 5% taken by the ten largest. This CDR3 has 14 amino acids. V was shortened by 2 bases and J by 2 bases, with 10 bases between the two germline ends. Per the germline V gene, CDR1 is MNHNY and CDR2 is SVGAGI (reference sequence). The TCR originated in a man in his forties with acute or convalescent COVID-19. What was sequenced was peripheral blood. V usage is TRBV6-6 and J usage is TRBJ2-7; a possible D gene is TRBD1 (5 bases). CDR3 DNA: TGTGCCAGCAGTTACCAGGGTCCCACCTACGAGCAGTACTTC. Translated: CASSYQGPTYEQYF.